Ten or more counts support the clone carrying this T cell receptor beta chain. Its specificity is unknown. Blood was collected once per donor into heparin, averaging roughly 0.12 L. Expressed TCRB transcripts were sequenced, since all the RNA that had been isolated was reverse transcribed. Method: immunoSEQ multiplex PCR; TCRdb's copy keeps in-frame clones and lacks some. Here the sample spans about 290,000 clones, under 8.5% being singletons. The sample comes from a study of beta chain features in type 1 diabetes. Per the germline V gene, CDR1 is SGHTA and CDR2 is FQGNSA. V lost 2 bases and J 3 bases, leaving 2 bases between the germline ends. The CDR3 totals 12 residues. Study-wide findings and caveats: Whether HLA type affects TCRB rearrangement stayed undetermined in the present work. Within each of all four CD4+ subsets, Type 1 diabetes patients had TCRB CDR3s that were moderately but significantly shorter.

The chain combines TRBV7-2 with TRBJ2-1, with unresolved D. The receptor was derived from a woman between 18 and 30 years old in good health. Sequencing input: central memory CD4+ T cells from blood. The CDR3: CASSLYYNEQFF. The CDR3 bases are TGTGCCAGCAGCTTATACTACAATGAGCAGTTCTTC.